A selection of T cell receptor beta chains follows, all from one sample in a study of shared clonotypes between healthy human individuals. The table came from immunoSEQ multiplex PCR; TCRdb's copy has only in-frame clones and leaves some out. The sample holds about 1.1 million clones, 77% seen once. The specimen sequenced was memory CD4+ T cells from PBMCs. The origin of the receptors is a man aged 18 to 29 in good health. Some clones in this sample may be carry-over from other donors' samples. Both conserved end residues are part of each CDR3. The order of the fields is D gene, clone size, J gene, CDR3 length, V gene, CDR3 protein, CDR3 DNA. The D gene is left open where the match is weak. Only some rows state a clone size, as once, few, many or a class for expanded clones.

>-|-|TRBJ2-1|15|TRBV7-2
CASSLTSRPYNEQFF
TGTGCCAGCAGCCTTACTAGCCGTCCCTACAATGAGCAGTTCTTC
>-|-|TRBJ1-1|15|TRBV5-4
CASSLGGTMNTEAFF
TGTGCCAGCAGCTTGGGGGGGACCATGAACACTGAAGCTTTCTTT
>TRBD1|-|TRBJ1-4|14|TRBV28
CASSSGQGREKLFF
TGTGCCAGCAGTTCAGGACAGGGGCGGGAAAAACTGTTTTTT
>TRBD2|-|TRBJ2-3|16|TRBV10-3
CAISDRTSGRADTQYF
TGTGCCATCAGCGACCGGACTAGCGGAAGGGCAGATACGCAGTATTTT
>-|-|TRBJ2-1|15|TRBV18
CASSPLAGYDNEQFF
TGTGCCAGCTCACCACTTGCGGGGTACGACAATGAGCAGTTCTTC
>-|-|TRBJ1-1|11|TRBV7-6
CASSSGFRAFF
TGTGCCAGCAGCTCCGGGTTCCGAGCTTTCTTT
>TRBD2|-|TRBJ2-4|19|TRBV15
CATSRDSRLADLAKNIQYF
TGTGCCACCAGCAGAGATAGCCGCCTAGCGGACCTAGCCAAAAACATTCAGTACTTC
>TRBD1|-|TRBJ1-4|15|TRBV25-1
CASSEAGGTNEKLFF
TGTGCCAGCAGTGAAGCAGGGGGAACTAATGAAAAACTGTTTTTT
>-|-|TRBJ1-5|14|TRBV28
CATLEWDSNQPQHF
TGTGCCACCCTGGAGTGGGACAGCAATCAGCCCCAGCATTTT
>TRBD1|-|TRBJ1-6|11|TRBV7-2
CASSSQGPLHF
TGTGCCAGCAGCTCACAGGGGCCCCTCCACTTT
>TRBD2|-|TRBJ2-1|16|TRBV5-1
CASSAHGGASYNEQFF
TGCGCCAGCAGCGCCCACGGGGGGGCCTCCTACAATGAGCAGTTCTTC
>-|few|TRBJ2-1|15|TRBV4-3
CASSQSPRPHNEQFF
TGCGCCAGCAGCCAAAGCCCCAGGCCCCACAATGAGCAGTTCTTC
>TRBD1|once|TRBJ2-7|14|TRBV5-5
CASSLGQGFHEQYF
TGTGCCAGCAGCTTGGGACAGGGGTTCCACGAGCAGTACTTC
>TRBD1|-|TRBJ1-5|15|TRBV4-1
CASSQADRDNQPQHF
TGCGCCAGCAGCCAAGCCGACAGGGACAATCAGCCCCAGCATTTT
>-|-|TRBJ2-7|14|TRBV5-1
CASSLGGGGYEQYF
TGCGCCAGCAGCTTGGGGGGAGGCGGGTACGAGCAGTACTTC
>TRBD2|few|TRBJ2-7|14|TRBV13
CASSLGGLATEQYF
TGTGCCAGCAGCTTAGGGGGACTAGCGACCGAGCAGTACTTC
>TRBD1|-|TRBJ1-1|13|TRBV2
CASSFTGETEAFF
TGTGCCAGCAGTTTTACAGGGGAGACTGAAGCTTTCTTT
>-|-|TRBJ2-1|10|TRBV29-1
CSVGGNEQFF
TGCAGCGTTGGGGGTAATGAGCAGTTCTTC
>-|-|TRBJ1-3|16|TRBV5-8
CASSAKSGAIGNTIYF
TGTGCCAGCAGCGCCAAGTCAGGTGCCATTGGAAACACCATATATTTT
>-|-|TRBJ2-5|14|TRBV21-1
CASSKDRVRETQYF
TGTGCCAGCAGCAAAGACCGGGTTCGGGAGACCCAGTACTTC
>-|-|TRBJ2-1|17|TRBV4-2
CASSQEPQGTSYNEQFF
TGTGCCAGCAGCCAAGAACCCCAGGGAACTTCCTACAATGAGCAGTTCTTC
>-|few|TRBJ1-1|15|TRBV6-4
CASSDSIGRGTEAFF
TGTGCCAGCAGTGACTCGATAGGTCGGGGGACTGAAGCTTTCTTT
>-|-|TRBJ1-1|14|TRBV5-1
CASSLVGGRTEAFF
TGCGCCAGCAGCTTGGTGGGGGGGCGCACTGAAGCTTTCTTT
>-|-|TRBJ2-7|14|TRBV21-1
CASRDRSLWYEQYF
TGTGCCAGCAGGGACAGATCCCTATGGTACGAGCAGTACTTC
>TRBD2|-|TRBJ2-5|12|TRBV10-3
CAISSGEETQYF
TGTGCCATTAGTAGCGGGGAAGAGACCCAGTACTTC
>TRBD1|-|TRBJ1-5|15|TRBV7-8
CASSMTGYSNQPQHF
TGTGCCAGCAGCATGACAGGGTATAGCAATCAGCCCCAGCATTTT
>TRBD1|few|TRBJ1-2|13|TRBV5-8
CASSRDRGYGYTF
TGTGCCAGCAGCCGGGACAGGGGCTATGGCTACACCTTC
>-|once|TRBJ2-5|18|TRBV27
CASSQWPPLSARQETQYF
TGTGCCAGCTCACAGTGGCCTCCTCTTTCTGCTCGTCAAGAGACCCAGTACTTC
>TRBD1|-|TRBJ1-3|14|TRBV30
CAWSRGASGNTIYF
TGTGCCTGGTCCAGGGGGGCCTCTGGAAACACCATATATTTT
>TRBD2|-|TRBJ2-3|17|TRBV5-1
CASSLALARGIGDTQYF
TGCGCCAGCAGCTTGGCACTAGCGAGAGGGATAGGAGATACGCAGTATTTT
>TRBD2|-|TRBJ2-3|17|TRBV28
CASSPGTSGPSTDTQYF
TGTGCCAGCAGCCCGGGGACTAGCGGGCCTAGCACAGATACGCAGTATTTT
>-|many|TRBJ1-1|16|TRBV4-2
CASSQGDTHTNTEAFF
TGTGCCAGCAGCCAAGGGGACACTCACACCAACACTGAAGCTTTCTTT
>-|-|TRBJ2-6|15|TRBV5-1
CASSFLPAGANVLTF
TGCGCCAGCAGCTTCCTGCCTGCTGGGGCCAACGTCCTGACTTTC
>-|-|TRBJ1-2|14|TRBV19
CASSRNRVDYGYTF
TGTGCCAGTAGTAGGAACAGGGTGGACTATGGCTACACCTTC
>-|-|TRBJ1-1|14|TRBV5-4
CASSHPSFNTEAFF
TGTGCCAGCAGCCATCCATCCTTTAACACTGAAGCTTTCTTT
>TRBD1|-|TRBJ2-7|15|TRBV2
CASSEAQGTGVEQYF
TGTGCCAGCAGTGAAGCGCAAGGGACAGGGGTTGAGCAGTACTTC
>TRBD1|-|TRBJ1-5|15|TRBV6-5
CASRRTGGAGQPQHF
TGTGCCAGCAGGCGAACAGGGGGCGCCGGTCAGCCCCAGCATTTT
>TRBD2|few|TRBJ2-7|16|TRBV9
CASSVGGTSGRSEQYF
TGTGCCAGCAGCGTAGGGGGAACTAGCGGGAGATCCGAGCAGTACTTC
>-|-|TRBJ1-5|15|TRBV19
CASSSTINVGQPQHF
TGTGCCAGTAGTAGTACGATCAACGTGGGACAGCCCCAGCATTTT
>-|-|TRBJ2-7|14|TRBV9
CASSVSPSTYEQYF
TGTGCCAGCAGCGTATCCCCTTCAACCTACGAGCAGTACTTC
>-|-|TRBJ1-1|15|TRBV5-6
CASSLVGQGPSEAFF
TGTGCCAGCAGCTTGGTCGGCCAGGGGCCAAGTGAAGCTTTCTTT
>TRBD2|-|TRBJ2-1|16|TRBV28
CAGSWGGLAGAYEQFF
TGTGCCGGCAGTTGGGGGGGCCTAGCGGGAGCCTATGAGCAGTTCTTC
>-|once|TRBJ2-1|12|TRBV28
CASSLRVNEQFF
TGTGCCAGCAGTTTGAGAGTTAATGAGCAGTTCTTC
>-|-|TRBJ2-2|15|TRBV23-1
CASSQPQGGTGELFF
TGCGCCAGCAGTCAGCCACAGGGAGGGACCGGGGAGCTGTTTTTT
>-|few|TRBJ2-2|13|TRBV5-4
CASSSEGTGELFF
TGTGCCAGCAGCTCCGAAGGGACCGGGGAGCTGTTTTTT
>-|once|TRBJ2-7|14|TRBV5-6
CASSVGPHSYEQYF
TGTGCCAGCTCAGTCGGTCCCCACTCCTACGAGCAGTACTTC
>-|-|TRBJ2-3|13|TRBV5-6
CASSLLGEDTQYF
TGTGCCAGCAGCTTGTTGGGGGAAGATACGCAGTATTTT
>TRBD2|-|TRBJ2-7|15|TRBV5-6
CASSSATSGQYEQYF
TGTGCCAGCAGCTCGGCTACTAGCGGGCAGTACGAGCAGTACTTC
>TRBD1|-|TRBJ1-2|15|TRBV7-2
CASSLVGQGASGYTF
TGTGCCAGCAGCTTAGTCGGGCAGGGGGCGTCTGGCTACACCTTC
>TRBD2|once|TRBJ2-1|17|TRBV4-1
CASSQERTSPALNEQFF
TGCGCCAGCAGCCAAGAGAGGACTAGCCCGGCACTCAATGAGCAGTTCTTC
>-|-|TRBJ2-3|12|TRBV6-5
CASAGSTDTQYF
TGTGCCAGTGCCGGGTCCACAGATACGCAGTATTTT
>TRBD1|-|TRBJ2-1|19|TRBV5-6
CASSSTFSSPGQSYNEQFF
TGTGCCAGCAGCTCCACATTCAGTTCCCCGGGACAGAGCTACAATGAGCAGTTCTTC
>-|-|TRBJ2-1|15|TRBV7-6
CASSPGSFGSSEQFF
TGTGCCAGCAGCCCTGGATCTTTCGGGAGCAGTGAGCAGTTCTTC
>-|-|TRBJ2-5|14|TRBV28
CASSPGGAQETQYF
TGTGCCAGCAGCCCTGGGGGGGCCCAAGAGACCCAGTACTTC